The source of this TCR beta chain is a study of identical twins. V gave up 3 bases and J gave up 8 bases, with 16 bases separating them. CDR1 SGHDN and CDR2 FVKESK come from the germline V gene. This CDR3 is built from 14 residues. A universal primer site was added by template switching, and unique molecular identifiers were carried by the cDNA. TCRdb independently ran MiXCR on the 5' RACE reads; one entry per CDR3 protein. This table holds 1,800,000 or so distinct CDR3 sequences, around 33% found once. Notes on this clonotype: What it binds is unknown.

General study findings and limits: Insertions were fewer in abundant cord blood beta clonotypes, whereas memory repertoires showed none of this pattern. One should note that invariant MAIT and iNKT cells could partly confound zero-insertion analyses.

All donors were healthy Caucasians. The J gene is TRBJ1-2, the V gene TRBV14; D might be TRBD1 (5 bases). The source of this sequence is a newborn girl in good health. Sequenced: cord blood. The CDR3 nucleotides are TGTGCCAGCAGCCAGCTTGGGGCCCAGCGGGGCTACACCTTC. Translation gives CASSQLGAQRGYTF.